This T cell receptor beta chain was sequenced in a study of T-cell memory formation after mild COVID-19. Study at large: In these data, TCR clusters were largely donor specific.

A remark on this clonotype: Its antigen remains unknown.

Findings and caveats of the study: Cross-reactive memory appears to have joined, as suggested by some responding clones showing up in pre-infection memory. CD8+ contracting clones occupied EMRA, while CD4+ ones occupied mainly CM and EM.

The CDR3 length is 14 residues. V gave up 4 bases and J gave up 8 bases, with 17 bases separating them. Germline V gene sequence: CDR1 LGHNA, CDR2 YSLEER. 5'RACE, which relied on constant-segment primers, yielded TCR alpha and TCR beta cDNA libraries carrying sample barcodes and UMIs. TCRdb processed the 5' RACE reads anew with MiXCR; each CDR3 protein has one entry. The sample lists roughly 370,000 distinct CDR3 sequences; roughly 15% were seen once. Input material: PBMCs or a T cell subset sorted from them (not recorded which). The TCR was taken from a man aged 18 to 30 who had mild COVID-19 (a few samples of this study predate the infection). Cell type and time point are not known. This chain uses TRBV4-3 with TRBJ1-2; D is undetermined. The CDR3 reads CASSLTTRYLGYTF. DNA of the CDR3: TGCGCCAGCAGCCTAACAACGAGATATCTGGGCTACACCTTC.